Below, 32 T cell receptor beta chains from the same sample are listed, as sequenced in a study of T cell responses to AZD1222 COVID-19 vaccine. Sequencing used immunoSEQ multiplex PCR; TCRdb keeps in-frame clones, though not all of them. The table records about 150,000 clones, about nine tenths of them present only once. The sequencing here drew on peripheral blood, taken on day 0 of AZD1222 vaccination. The receptors derive from an adult in good health.

This rearrangement joins TRBV28 to TRBJ1-1; weak D call: TRBD1 (6 bases). The CDR3 runs 12 residues. CDR1 is MDHEN and CDR2 is SYDVKM in the germline V gene. With 3 bases removed from V and 11 bases from J, the gap between germline ends came to 13 bases. The chain's CDR3 is CASSFEQGGAFF. The CDR3 coding sequence is TGTGCCAGCAGTTTCGAACAGGGAGGGGCTTTCTTT.

The chain is built from TRBV5-5 and TRBJ2-7; 10 bases fit TRBD1. CDR1 is SGHKS, CDR2 YYEKEE, per germline (reference sequence). V shed 3 bases, J shed 6 bases, and the junction held 6 bases outside the gene matches. The length of the CDR3 is 14 residues. This chain's CDR3 is CASSSWDRGSEQYF. For the CDR3, the DNA is TGTGCCAGCAGCTCCTGGGACAGGGGAAGCGAGCAGTACTTC.

This clone has a handful of counts. Other nucleotide sequences in the sample specify the same CDR3. The rearrangement links TRBV4-2 to TRBJ2-1; no reliable D call. The CDR3 runs 16 residues. Germline V gene sequence: CDR1 LGHNA, CDR2 YNFKEQ. Trimming removed 4 bases from V and 4 bases from J, with 17 bases in between. The CDR3 nucleotides read TGTGCCAGCAGCCCGGAGATAGAATCATCTTACAATGAGCAGTTCTTC. Protein: CASSPEIESSYNEQFF.

The chain joins TRBV7-9 to TRBJ2-5; 9 nucleotides align to TRBD1. This CDR3 contains 17 residues. Trimming removed 1 base from V and 0 bases from J; junction bases left unmatched: 6. The germline V gene encodes CDR1 SEHNR and CDR2 FQNEAQ (reference sequence). CDR3 sequence: CASSLGGTGRNQETQYF. DNA of the CDR3: TGTGCCAGCAGCTTAGGGGGGACAGGGAGAAACCAAGAGACCCAGTACTTC.

The rearrangement uses TRBV20-1 and TRBJ1-2; D is possibly TRBD1 (6 bases). Looked up from germline, CDR1 is DFQATT and CDR2 is SNEGSKA (reference sequence). This CDR3 contains 12 residues. Trimming pared 3 bases from V and 8 bases from J, leaving 13 bases between. CDR3 DNA: TGCAGTGCTAGTCGGGGGGCGGGCGGCTACACCTTC. Protein product: CSASRGAGGYTF.

The table lists this clone with a count of one. This chain uses TRBV28 with TRBJ2-3, with D unclear. From germline, CDR1 is MDHEN and CDR2 SYDVKM. V was cut by 6 bases and J by 2 bases, with 6 bases left in between. The CDR3 length is 12 residues. The CDR3 DNA reads as TGTGCCAGCAGGACACTCACAGATACGCAGTATTTT. Translating gives CASRTLTDTQYF.

This clone has a single count. The gene calls are TRBV6-6 and TRBJ1-2, with D perhaps TRBD1 (6 bases). CDR1 MNHNY and CDR2 SVGAGI come from the germline V gene (reference sequence). The CDR3 contains 15 residues. Trimming left V 5 bases short and J 4 bases short, with 17 bases between. CDR3 nucleotides: TGTGCCAGCAGTGGCCAGGAGGGGGTTGTCTATGGCTACACCTTC. Its protein product is CASSGQEGVVYGYTF.

V and J are TRBV7-8 and TRBJ2-7; D might be TRBD1 (5 bases). The CDR3 contains 18 residues. Trimming removed 5 bases from V and 0 bases from J, with 23 bases in between. CDR1 is SGHVS, CDR2 FQNEAQ, per germline. CDR3 sequence: CASSPRLSHRLSSYEQYF. In DNA, the CDR3 is TGTGCCAGCAGCCCCCGTCTTTCACACAGGCTGAGCTCCTACGAGCAGTACTTC.

The chain is built from TRBV7-3 and TRBJ2-1, with 7 nucleotides matching TRBD1. Germline assignment: CDR1 SGHTA and CDR2 FQGTGA. The CDR3 spans 16 residues. V lost 3 bases and J lost 0; bases outside the gene matches: 5. The CDR3 DNA reads TGTGCCAGCAGCTTGACAGGGAAAGGCTCCTACAATGAGCAGTTCTTC. Its protein product is CASSLTGKGSYNEQFF.

This chain uses TRBV19 with TRBJ2-3, with 9 bases fitting TRBD2. The CDR3 is 16 amino acids. The V segment lost 6 bases and the J segment 3 bases; nucleotides outside the gene matches: 10. CDR1 and CDR2 (germline): LNHDA, SQIVND (reference sequence). In DNA form, the CDR3 reads TGTGCCAGTAGGAGGGATAGCGGGAGTGGAACAGATACGCAGTATTTT. It translates to CASRRDSGSGTDTQYF.

V usage is TRBV19 and J usage is TRBJ2-7, with 8 positions matching TRBD2. The CDR3 length is 15 residues. Looked up from germline, CDR1 is LNHDA and CDR2 is SQIVND (reference sequence). Trimming at V came to 5 bases and at J to 3 bases, leaving 9 bases not matched to a gene. CDR3 loop: CASSPGAGVGYEQYF. The CDR3, as DNA: TGTGCCAGTAGTCCTGGAGCGGGAGTGGGCTACGAGCAGTACTTC.

The chain couples TRBV10-1 to TRBJ2-7, with no clear D. V gave up 3 bases and J gave up 5 bases, with 8 bases separating them. Germline CDR1 WNHNN, CDR2 SYGVQD (reference sequence). The CDR3 sequence is 12 residues long. The CDR3 region is CASSELANEQYF. CDR3 in DNA: TGCGCCAGCAGTGAATTGGCAAACGAGCAGTACTTC.

The V and J genes are TRBV5-5 and TRBJ2-2; 12 bases agree with TRBD2. Germline V gene sequence: CDR1 SGHKS, CDR2 YYEKEE (reference sequence). This CDR3 has 15 amino acids. V dropped 5 bases and J dropped 6; count of bases not matched to a gene: 5. The CDR3 sequence: CASSLRLAGAGELFF. The DNA of the CDR3 is TGTGCCAGCAGTCTTAGACTAGCGGGAGCCGGGGAGCTGTTTTTT.

This sequence joins TRBV4-2 and TRBJ2-2; D perhaps matches TRBD1 (5 bases). The CDR3 is 17 amino acids. V was cut by 4 bases and J by 4 bases, with 19 bases left in between. Germline CDR1 LGHNA, CDR2 YNFKEQ. The CDR3 here is CASSLVRGQGATGELFF. The DNA of the CDR3 is TGTGCCAGCAGCCTTGTTCGTGGTCAGGGTGCCACCGGGGAGCTGTTTTTT.

V and J are TRBV4-2 and TRBJ1-1; 12 nucleotides line up with TRBD1. The J segment lost 11 bases and the V segment lost 4 bases, leaving 8 bases of the junction unmatched. Germline V CDR1 and CDR2: LGHNA, YNFKEQ. The CDR3 covers 14 residues. The CDR3 DNA is TGTGCCAGCAGCCGAGGGGGACAGGGGGCTTGGGCTTTCTTT. Translating it yields CASSRGGQGAWAFF.

In this sample, this clone turned up once. This chain joins TRBV4-2 and TRBJ1-2; 7 bases fit TRBD1. Germline V lookup: CDR1 LGHNA, CDR2 YNFKEQ. This CDR3 region has 15 residues. Trimming at V came to 2 bases and at J to 4 bases, leaving 7 bases not matched to a gene. CDR3 protein: CASSQRTGVGYGYTF. As DNA, the CDR3 is TGTGCCAGCAGCCAACGAACAGGGGTCGGCTATGGCTACACCTTC.

This clone was detected only a few times. The chain uses TRBV4-2 and TRBJ1-2; tentative D call: TRBD1 (6 bases). With 1 base removed from V and 8 bases from J, the gap between germline ends came to 14 bases. CDR3 size: 14 residues. From germline, CDR1 is LGHNA and CDR2 YNFKEQ. CDR3 amino acids: CASSQVGGRQGYTF. In DNA form, the CDR3 reads TGTGCCAGCAGCCAAGTAGGGGGGAGGCAGGGCTACACCTTC.

The chain carries TRBV28 and TRBJ1-1; D is perhaps TRBD1 (5 bases). The CDR3 has 14 residues. The V and J ends lost 4 bases and 5 bases respectively, with 14 bases between them. Germline CDR1 and CDR2: MDHEN and SYDVKM. The CDR3 reads CASSWGRVKTEAFF. CDR3 coding DNA: TGTGCCAGCAGTTGGGGCAGGGTCAAAACTGAAGCTTTCTTT. The entire variable domain, with the rest obtained from reference TRBV28 and TRBJ1-1, is as follows: DVKVTQSSRYLVKRTGEKVFLECVQDMDHENMFWYRQDPGLGLRLIYFSYDVKMKEKGDIPEGYSVSREKKERFSLILESASTNQTSMYLCASSWGRVKTEAFFGQGTRLTVV.

The J gene is TRBJ1-4, the V gene TRBV7-2; D is possibly TRBD1 (5 bases). The CDR3 consists of 17 residues. V lost 2 bases and J 6 bases, leaving 19 bases between the germline ends. Germline CDR1 SGHTA, CDR2 FQGNSA. CDR3 sequence: CASSLSPAGERYEKLFF. In nucleotides, the CDR3 is TGTGCCAGCAGCTTATCCCCCGCGGGGGAACGATATGAAAAACTGTTTTTT.

The chain couples TRBV7-9 to TRBJ2-7; a possible D gene is TRBD1 (6 bases). V was clipped by 5 bases and J by 2 bases, with 13 bases between them. Germline V CDR1 and CDR2: SEHNR, FQNEAQ (reference sequence). This CDR3 is 14 amino acids long. The CDR3 DNA sequence: TGTGCCAGCAGCCCCTGGGACAACACCTACGAGCAGTACTTC. Its translation: CASSPWDNTYEQYF.

The V call is TRBV4-3, the J call TRBJ2-2; no firm D call. This CDR3 region has 17 residues. V was cut by 4 bases and J by 1 base, with 16 bases left in between. CDR1 and CDR2 (germline): LGHNA, YSLEER. The CDR3 nucleotides read TGCGCCAGCAGCCGCTTTCCCAAGCCGGAGAACACCGGGGAGCTGTTTTTT. Protein product: CASSRFPKPENTGELFF.

This rearrangement joins TRBV7-2 to TRBJ1-5, with 7 bases aligning to TRBD1. In germline, CDR1 is SGHTA, CDR2 FQGNSA. This CDR3 is built from 14 residues. V trimming: 5 bases; J trimming: 3 bases; junction bases outside the gene matches: 4. This CDR3 reads CASSPTGANQPQHF. CDR3 in DNA: TGTGCCAGCAGCCCTACAGGGGCCAATCAGCCCCAGCATTTT. The entire variable domain, with the rest obtained from reference TRBV7-2 and TRBJ1-5, is as follows: GAGVSQSPSNKVTEKGKDVELRCDPISGHTALYWYRQSLGQGLEFLIYFQGNSAPDKSGLPSDRFSAERTGGSVSTLTIQRTQQEDSAVYLCASSPTGANQPQHFGDGTRLSIL.

The chain is built from TRBV6-5 and TRBJ1-1; the D gene is possibly TRBD1 (6 bases). The CDR3 has 15 residues. V was pared by 9 bases and J by 1 base, with 18 bases between. CDR1 is MNHEY, CDR2 SVGAGI, per germline. The CDR3 DNA is TGTGCCAGTTCAACCTACGGGGGCAGGAACACTGAAGCTTTCTTT. Its translation is CASSTYGGRNTEAFF.

The rearrangement joins TRBV7-3 to TRBJ1-5; 10 bases line up with TRBD1. The CDR3 is 14 residues long. V trimming: 5 bases; J trimming: 9 bases; junction bases outside the gene matches: 7. Germline V gene data show CDR1 as SGHTA and CDR2 as FQGTGA. The CDR3 is CASSIGQGVGPQHF. DNA of the CDR3: TGTGCCAGCAGCATCGGACAGGGGGTCGGGCCCCAGCATTTT. Full variable domain (outside the CDR3, taken from reference TRBV7-3 and TRBJ1-5): GAGVSQTPSNKVTEKGKYVELRCDPISGHTALYWYRQSLGQGPEFLIYFQGTGAADDSGLPNDRFFAVRPEGSVSTLKIQRTERGDSAVYLCASSIGQGVGPQHFGDGTRLSIL.

This chain connects TRBV9 to TRBJ2-5; 10 bases map to TRBD2. CDR1 is SGDLS, CDR2 YYNGEE, per germline. Trimming cost V 3 bases and J 4 bases; bases outside gene matches: 6. The length of the CDR3 is 15 residues. This chain's CDR3 is CASSGSGRLRETQYF. The CDR3, as DNA: TGTGCCAGCAGCGGTAGCGGGAGGTTACGAGAGACCCAGTACTTC.

The chain uses TRBV28 and TRBJ1-1; 8 nucleotides line up with TRBD1. In germline, CDR1 is MDHEN, CDR2 SYDVKM. The J segment lost 6 bases and the V segment lost 7 bases, leaving 13 bases of the junction unmatched. The CDR3 length is 15 residues. The CDR3 region is CASTAGTGFRPEAFF. CDR3 coding DNA: TGTGCCAGCACCGCGGGGACAGGTTTTCGTCCTGAAGCTTTCTTT.

A note on this clone: Other DNA sequences in this specimen translate into the identical CDR3. The chain is built from TRBV5-1 and TRBJ2-3; D is possibly TRBD1 or TRBD2 (5 bases each). Between the trimmed V and J ends, which lost 4 bases and 0 bases, there was a span of 12 bases. The CDR3 is 15 residues long. Germline V gene sequence: CDR1 SGHRS, CDR2 YFSETQ. The DNA of the CDR3 is TGCGCCAGCAGCCTCGGACGGGGCAGCACAGATACGCAGTATTTT. Protein sequence: CASSLGRGSTDTQYF.

This rearrangement joins TRBV2 to TRBJ2-1, with D perhaps matching TRBD1 (5 bases). Germline lookup yields CDR1 SNHLY and CDR2 FYNNEI. This CDR3 contains 11 residues. The V end lost 8 bases, the J end lost 15 bases, and 17 bases lay between the germline ends. CDR3 bases: TGTGCCAGCCTGGCAGGGTGGATCCCGTTCTTC. Amino acids: CASLAGWIPFF.

This rearrangement joins TRBV9 to TRBJ1-6, with 11 bases that match TRBD1. V gave up 3 bases and J gave up 10 bases; unmatched junction bases: 9. The germline gives CDR1 SGDLS, CDR2 YYNGEE. The CDR3 spans 16 residues. CDR3 residues: CASSEGQGVGRSPLHF. The CDR3 nucleotides read TGTGCCAGCAGCGAGGGACAGGGGGTTGGAAGATCACCCCTCCACTTT.

The gene calls are TRBV6-5 and TRBJ1-5; 7 bases agree with TRBD1. The germline CDR1 and CDR2 sequences are MNHEY and SVGAGI. This CDR3 comprises 13 residues. The V gene end was trimmed by 5 bases and the J gene end by 4 bases; junction bases not matched to a gene: 2. The CDR3 is CASSRQGNQPQHF. In DNA form, the CDR3 reads TGTGCCAGCAGTCGACAGGGAAATCAGCCCCAGCATTTT.

This chain uses TRBV5-1 with TRBJ2-3, with 11 bases fitting TRBD2. Germline trimming cut 3 bases from V and 3 bases from J; bases unmatched to any gene: 6. The CDR3 extends over 16 amino acids. Germline CDR1 is SGHRS and CDR2 is YFSETQ. Here the CDR3 DNA reads TGCGCCAGCAGCTATAGCGGGAGGGGGGAAACAGATACGCAGTATTTT. Translated, it gives CASSYSGRGETDTQYF.

The gene calls are TRBV25-1 and TRBJ2-7; TRBD1 agrees at 9 bases. This CDR3 contains 16 residues. J was trimmed by 5 bases and V by 2 bases; bases with no gene match: 10. CDR1 is MGHDK and CDR2 is SYGVNS in the germline V gene. This chain's CDR3 is CASSEIGQGSRNEQYF. The CDR3 DNA follows: TGTGCCAGCAGTGAAATAGGACAGGGGTCAAGAAACGAGCAGTACTTC.